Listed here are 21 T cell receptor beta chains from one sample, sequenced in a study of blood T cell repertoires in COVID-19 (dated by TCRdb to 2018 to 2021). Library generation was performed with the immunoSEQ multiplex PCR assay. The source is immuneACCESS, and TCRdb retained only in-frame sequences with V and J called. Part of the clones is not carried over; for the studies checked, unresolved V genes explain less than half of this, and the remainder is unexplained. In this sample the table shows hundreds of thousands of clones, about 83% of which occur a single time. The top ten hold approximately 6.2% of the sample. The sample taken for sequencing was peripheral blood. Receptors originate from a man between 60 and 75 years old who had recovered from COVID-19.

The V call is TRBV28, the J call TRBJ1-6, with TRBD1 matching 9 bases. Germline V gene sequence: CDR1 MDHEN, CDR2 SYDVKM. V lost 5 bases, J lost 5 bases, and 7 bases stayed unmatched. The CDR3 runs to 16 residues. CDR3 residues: CASSPPDRGHNSPLHF. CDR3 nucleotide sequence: TGTGCCAGCAGTCCACCGGACAGGGGCCATAATTCACCCCTCCACTTT.

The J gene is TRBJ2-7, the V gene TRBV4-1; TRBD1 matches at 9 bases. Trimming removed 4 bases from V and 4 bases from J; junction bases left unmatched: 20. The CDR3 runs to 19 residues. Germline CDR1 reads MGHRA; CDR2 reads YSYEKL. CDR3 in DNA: TGCGCCAGCAGCCCCTCGCCTCCTTACCCGGGACAGGGACTATACGAGCAGTACTTC. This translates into CASSPSPPYPGQGLYEQYF.

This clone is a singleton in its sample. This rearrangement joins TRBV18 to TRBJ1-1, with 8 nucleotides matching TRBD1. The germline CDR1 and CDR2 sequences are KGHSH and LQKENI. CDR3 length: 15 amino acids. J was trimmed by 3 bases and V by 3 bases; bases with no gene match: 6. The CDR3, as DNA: TGTGCCAGCTCACCTCGACAGGGGTGGGACACTGAAGCTTTCTTT. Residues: CASSPRQGWDTEAFF.

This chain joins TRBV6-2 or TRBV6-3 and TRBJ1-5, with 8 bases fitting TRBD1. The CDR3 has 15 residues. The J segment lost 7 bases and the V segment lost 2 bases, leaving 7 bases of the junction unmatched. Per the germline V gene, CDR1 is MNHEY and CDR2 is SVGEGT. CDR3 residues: CASSYRQGSYQPQHF. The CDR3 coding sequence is TGTGCCAGCAGTTACCGACAGGGGTCTTACCAGCCCCAGCATTTT.

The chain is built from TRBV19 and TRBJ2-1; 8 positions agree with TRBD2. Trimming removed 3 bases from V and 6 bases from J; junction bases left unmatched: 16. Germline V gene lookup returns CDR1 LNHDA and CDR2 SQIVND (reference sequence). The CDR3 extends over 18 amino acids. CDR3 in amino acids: CASSMGGLGGRKGNEQFF. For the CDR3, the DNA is TGTGCCAGTAGTATGGGGGGTTTGGGCGGGAGGAAGGGCAATGAGCAGTTCTTC.

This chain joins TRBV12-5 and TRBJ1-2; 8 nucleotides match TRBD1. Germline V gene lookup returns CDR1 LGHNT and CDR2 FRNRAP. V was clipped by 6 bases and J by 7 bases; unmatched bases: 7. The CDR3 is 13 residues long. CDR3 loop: CASGPQGDAGYTF. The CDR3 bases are TGTGCTAGTGGGCCACAGGGGGACGCTGGCTACACCTTC. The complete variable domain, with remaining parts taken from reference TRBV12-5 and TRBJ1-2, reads DARVTQTPRHKVTEMGQEVTMRCQPILGHNTVFWYRQTMMQGLELLAYFRNRAPLDDSGMPKDRFSAEMPDATLATLKIQPSEPRDSAVYFCASGPQGDAGYTFGSGTRLTVV.

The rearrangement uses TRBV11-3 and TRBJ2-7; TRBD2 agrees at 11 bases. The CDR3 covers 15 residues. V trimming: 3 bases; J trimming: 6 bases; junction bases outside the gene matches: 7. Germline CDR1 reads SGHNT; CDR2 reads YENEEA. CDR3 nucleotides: TGTGCCAGCAGCTTGGAGACTAGCGGGATTGGCGAGCAGTACTTC. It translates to CASSLETSGIGEQYF.

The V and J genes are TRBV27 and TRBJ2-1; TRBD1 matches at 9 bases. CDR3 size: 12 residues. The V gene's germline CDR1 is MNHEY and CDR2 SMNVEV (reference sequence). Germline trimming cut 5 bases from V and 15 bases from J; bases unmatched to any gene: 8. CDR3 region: CASSARDREAFF. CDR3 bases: TGTGCCAGCAGTGCCCGGGACAGGGAGGCGTTCTTC.

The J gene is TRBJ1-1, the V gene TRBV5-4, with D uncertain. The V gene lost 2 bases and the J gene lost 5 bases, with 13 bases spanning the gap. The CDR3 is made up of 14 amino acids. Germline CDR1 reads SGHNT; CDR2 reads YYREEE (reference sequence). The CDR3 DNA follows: TGTGCCAGCAGCTTAATCACCCCCGGGACTGAAGCTTTCTTT. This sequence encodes CASSLITPGTEAFF. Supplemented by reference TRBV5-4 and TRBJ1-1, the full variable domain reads ETGVTQSPTHLIKTRGQQVTLRCSSQSGHNTVSWYQQALGQGPQFIFQYYREEENGRGNFPPRFSGLQFPNYSSELNVNALELDDSALYLCASSLITPGTEAFFGQGTRLTVV.

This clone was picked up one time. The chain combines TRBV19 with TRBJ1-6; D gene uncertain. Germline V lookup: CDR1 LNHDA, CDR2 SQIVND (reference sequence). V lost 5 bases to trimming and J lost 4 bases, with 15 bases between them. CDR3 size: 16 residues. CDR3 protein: CASSDTGPGYNSPLHF. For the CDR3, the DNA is TGTGCCAGTAGTGATACTGGGCCCGGATATAATTCACCCCTCCACTTT.

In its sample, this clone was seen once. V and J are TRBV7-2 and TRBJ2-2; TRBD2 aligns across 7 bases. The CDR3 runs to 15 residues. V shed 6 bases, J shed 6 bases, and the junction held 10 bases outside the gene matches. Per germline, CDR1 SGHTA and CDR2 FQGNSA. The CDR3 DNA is TGTGCCAGCAGGATGCAGCGGGGCGTCGCCGGGGAGCTGTTTTTT. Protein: CASRMQRGVAGELFF.

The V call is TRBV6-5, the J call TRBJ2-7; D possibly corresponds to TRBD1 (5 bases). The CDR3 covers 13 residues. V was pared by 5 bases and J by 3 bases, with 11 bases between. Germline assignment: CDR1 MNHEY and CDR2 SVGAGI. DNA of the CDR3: TGTGCCAGCAGTCGCGGACATTACTACGAGCAGTACTTC. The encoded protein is CASSRGHYYEQYF.

CDR3 sequence (DNA): TGTGCCAGCAGCTCAGGCTTGTTCCAAGAGACCCAGTACTTC. As protein: CASSSGLFQETQYF. J is TRBJ2-5 and V is TRBV11-2; D unclear. CDR1 SGHAT and CDR2 FQNNGV come from the germline V gene. CDR3 length: 14 amino acids. V shed 4 bases and J shed 1 base, with 10 bases lying between them.

CDR3 sequence: CASSLLQGQGNSPLHF. CDR3 nucleotides: TGTGCCAGCAGCTTATTACAGGGCCAGGGGAATTCACCCCTCCACTTT. J is TRBJ1-6 and V is TRBV7-2; the D gene is possibly TRBD1 (6 bases). This CDR3 comprises 16 residues. CDR1 is SGHTA, CDR2 FQGNSA, per germline. V gave up 2 bases and J gave up 7 bases, with 15 bases separating them.

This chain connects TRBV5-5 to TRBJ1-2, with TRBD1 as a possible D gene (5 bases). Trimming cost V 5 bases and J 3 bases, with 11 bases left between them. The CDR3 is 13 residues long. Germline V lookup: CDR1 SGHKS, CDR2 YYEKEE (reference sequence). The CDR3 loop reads CASRPPGYYGYTF. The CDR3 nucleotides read TGTGCCAGCAGACCCCCAGGGTACTATGGCTACACCTTC. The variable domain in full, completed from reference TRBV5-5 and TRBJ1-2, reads DAGVTQSPTHLIKTRGQQVTLRCSPISGHKSVSWYQQVLGQGPQFIFQYYEKEERGRGNFPDRFSARQFPNYSSELNVNALLLGDSALYLCASRPPGYYGYTFGSGTRLTVV.

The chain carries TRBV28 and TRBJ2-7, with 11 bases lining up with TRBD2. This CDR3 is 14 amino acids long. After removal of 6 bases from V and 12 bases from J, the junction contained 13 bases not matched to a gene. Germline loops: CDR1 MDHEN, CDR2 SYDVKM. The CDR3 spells CASSETSGTRKRYF. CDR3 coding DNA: TGTGCCAGCAGCGAGACTAGCGGGACACGGAAGAGGTACTTC.

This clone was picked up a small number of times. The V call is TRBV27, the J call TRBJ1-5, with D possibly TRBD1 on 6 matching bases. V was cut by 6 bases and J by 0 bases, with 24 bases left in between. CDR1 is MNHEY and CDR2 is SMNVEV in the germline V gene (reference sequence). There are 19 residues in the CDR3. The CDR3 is CASRPLGQTTTGSNQPQHF. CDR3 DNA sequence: TGTGCCAGCAGACCCCTTGGACAGACAACGACTGGTAGCAATCAGCCCCAGCATTTT.

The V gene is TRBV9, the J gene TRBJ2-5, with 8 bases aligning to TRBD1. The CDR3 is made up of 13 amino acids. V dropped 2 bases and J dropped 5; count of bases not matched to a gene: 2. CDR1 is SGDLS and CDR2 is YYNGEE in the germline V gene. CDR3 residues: CASSVRQGETQYF. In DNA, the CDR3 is TGTGCCAGCAGCGTTAGACAGGGGGAGACCCAGTACTTC.

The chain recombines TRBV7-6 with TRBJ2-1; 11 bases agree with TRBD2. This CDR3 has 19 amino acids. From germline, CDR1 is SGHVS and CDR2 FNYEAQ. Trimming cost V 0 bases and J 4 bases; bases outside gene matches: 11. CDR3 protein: CASSLASSSGGAGYNEQFF. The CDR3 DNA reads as TGTGCCAGCAGCTTAGCGTCGAGTAGCGGGGGGGCGGGATACAATGAGCAGTTCTTC.

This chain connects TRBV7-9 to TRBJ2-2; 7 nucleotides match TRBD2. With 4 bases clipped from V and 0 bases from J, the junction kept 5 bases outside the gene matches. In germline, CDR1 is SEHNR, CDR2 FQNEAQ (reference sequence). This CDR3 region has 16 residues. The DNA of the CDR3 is TGTGCCAGCAGCTCCTACCGGGGGGCGAACACCGGGGAGCTGTTTTTT. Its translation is CASSSYRGANTGELFF.

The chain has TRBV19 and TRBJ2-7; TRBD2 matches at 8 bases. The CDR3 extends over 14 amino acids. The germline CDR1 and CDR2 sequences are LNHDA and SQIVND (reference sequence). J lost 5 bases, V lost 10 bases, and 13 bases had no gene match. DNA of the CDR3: TGTGCCACCTCCTCAATAGCGGGACGTAACGAGCAGTACTTC. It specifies CATSSIAGRNEQYF.